This TCR beta chain was sequenced during a study of blood T cell repertoires in COVID-19. In the study overall: T cells, B-cell-depleted T cells, or PBMCs supplied cDNA or gDNA.

The CDR3 extends over 12 amino acids. The germline CDR1 and CDR2 sequences are MNHEY and SVGAGI. V lost 6 bases to trimming and J lost 10 bases; unmatched junction nucleotides: 3. Seattle-derived patients entered the study during active infection and were followed longitudinally. In the authors' methods: Reference gene primer amplification in the assay estimated nucleated cell counts. Assay: immunoSEQ multiplex PCR; the TCRdb copy retains only in-frame clones and omits some. V, J and clone size are those of that table, while D and trimming were read from the DNA. The sample has roughly 80,000 clones; roughly nine tenths are singletons.

Source material: peripheral blood. The V and J genes are TRBV6-5 and TRBJ2-1, with 10 bases matching TRBD2. This receptor was obtained from a man aged 50-59 years with COVID-19, enrolled during active disease. The CDR3 region has the DNA TGTGCCAGCAGCTCGGGACTAGCGGAGCAGTTCTTC. Protein sequence: CASSSGLAEQFF.